This is a list of T cell receptor beta chains from one sample in a study of blood T cells in healthy people across ages. MiXCR, applied by TCRdb to the 5' RACE reads, yields one record per CDR3 protein. The repertoire consists of about 650,000 distinct CDR3 sequences, with about 51% occurring once and the leading ten covering about 13%. Sequenced sample: blood. The receptor set was obtained from a woman at least 80 years old in good health. CDR3s include the opening cysteine and the closing phenylalanine or tryptophan. The order of the fields is V gene, clone size, D gene, J gene, CDR3 protein, CDR3 DNA. D genes are given only for firm matches. Some rows have no size entry. The others give once, few or many, or a class for an expanded clone.

TRBV20-1,few,-,TRBJ2-2,CSARGAGMEPTGELFF,TGCAGTGCTAGAGGTGCCGGGATGGAACCCACCGGGGAGCTGTTTTTT
TRBV7-6,-,TRBD2,TRBJ2-1,CASSGSGGPGDEQFF,TGTGCCAGCAGCGGTAGCGGGGGGCCAGGAGATGAGCAGTTCTTC
TRBV6-6,many,TRBD1,TRBJ2-1,CASRAPGQGWNEQFF,TGTGCCAGCAGGGCTCCGGGACAGGGATGGAATGAGCAGTTCTTC
TRBV29-1,-,-,TRBJ2-1,CSPLSHGQFF,TGCAGCCCTTTGAGCCATGGGCAGTTCTTT
TRBV24-1,-,-,TRBJ2-2,CATSDFPTGTIGELFF,TGTGCCACCAGTGATTTTCCAACCGGGACAATCGGGGAGCTGTTTTTT
TRBV20-1,-,-,TRBJ2-7,CSARVGRKTVYEQYF,TGCAGTGCTAGAGTTGGCCGGAAGACGGTCTACGAGCAGTACTTC
TRBV12-3/TRBV12-4,-,-,TRBJ1-1,CASSFHRATGTEAFF,TGTGCCAGCAGTTTCCACAGGGCAACCGGAACTGAAGCTTTCTTT
TRBV5-5,-,-,TRBJ1-5,CASSLEADQPQHF,TGTGCCAGCAGCTTGGAGGCGGATCAGCCCCAGCATTTT
TRBV28,-,TRBD1,TRBJ2-2,CASSPQTGTNTGELFF,TGTGCCAGCAGTCCCCAGACAGGGACGAACACCGGGGAGCTGTTTTTT
TRBV15,-,-,TRBJ2-7,CATSRDYRQSYEQYF,TGTGCCACCAGCAGAGACTACAGACAGTCCTACGAGCAGTACTTC
TRBV5-1,few,TRBD2,TRBJ2-5,CASSLGGLGSEQYF,TGCGCCAGCAGCTTGGGGGGACTAGGATCTGAGCAGTACTTC
TRBV27,-,-,TRBJ1-1,CASSLSGRQERFF,TGTGCCAGCAGTTTATCGGGGAGGCAGGAACGATTCTTT
TRBV20-1,many,-,TRBJ1-2,CSARTQGFYGYTF,TGCAGTGCTAGAACCCAGGGTTTCTATGGCTACACCTTC
TRBV24-1,-,TRBD1,TRBJ2-6,CATSDTGTGAFLGANVLTF,TGTGCCACCAGTGATACCGGGACAGGGGCGTTCCTTGGGGCCAACGTCCTGACTTTC
TRBV5-1,-,TRBD2,TRBJ2-7,CASSLKPSGGLYEQYF,TGCGCCAGCAGCTTGAAGCCTAGCGGGGGCCTCTACGAGCAGTACTTC
TRBV10-3,-,-,TRBJ1-1,CAIAGQINTEAFF,TGTGCCATCGCGGGACAAATTAACACTGAAGCTTTCTTT
TRBV7-2,once,-,TRBJ2-3,CTSSSYTDTQYF,TGTACCAGCAGCAGCTACACAGATACGCAGTATTTT
TRBV5-5,many,TRBD2,TRBJ2-5,CASSYFGGALETQYF,TGTGCCAGCAGCTACTTCGGGGGGGCCTTAGAGACCCAGTACTTC
TRBV30,-,-,TRBJ2-1,CAWGRPTTVNYEQFF,TGTGCCTGGGGTCGCCCGACTACAGTAAACTACGAGCAGTTCTTC
TRBV18,many,-,TRBJ2-1,CASSPMDSYNEQFF,TGTGCCAGCTCACCTATGGACAGCTACAATGAGCAGTTCTTC
TRBV28,many,TRBD2,TRBJ2-1,CASSSIRLAGDYNEQFF,TGTGCCAGCAGTTCCATACGACTAGCGGGAGACTACAATGAGCAGTTCTTC
TRBV20-1,many,TRBD1,TRBJ2-7,CSASTPGQRYEQYF,TGCAGTGCTAGTACCCCGGGACAGAGATACGAGCAGTACTTC
TRBV5-1,-,-,TRBJ2-3,CASQQFDGTDAQYF,TGCGCCAGCCAACAGTTCGATGGCACAGATGCGCAGTATTTT
TRBV30,-,-,TRBJ2-7,CAWSVGRASGSYEQYF,TGTGCCTGGAGTGTGGGAAGGGCCTCGGGCTCCTACGAGCAGTACTTC
TRBV20-1,many,TRBD2,TRBJ2-5,CSASVPGLPQETQYF,TGCAGTGCTAGTGTTCCGGGACTACCTCAAGAGACCCAGTACTTC
TRBV10-3,-,TRBD1,TRBJ2-7,CAIRRDRRYEQYF,TGTGCCATCAGACGGGACAGACGGTACGAGCAGTACTTC
TRBV5-1,many,TRBD2,TRBJ2-5,CASSLGGLAETQYF,TGCGCCAGCAGCTTGGGAGGACTAGCGGAGACCCAGTACTTC
TRBV7-3,many,TRBD1,TRBJ2-1,CASSLMGTGYNEQFF,TGTGCCAGCAGCTTAATGGGGACAGGGTACAATGAGCAGTTCTTC
TRBV20-1,many,TRBD2,TRBJ2-1,CSASYASGPEFF,TGCAGTGCTAGCTATGCTAGCGGCCCAGAGTTCTTC
TRBV7-2,-,-,TRBJ2-2,CASSGLGANTGELFF,TGTGCCAGCAGCGGGCTGGGGGCAAACACCGGGGAGCTGTTTTTT
TRBV12-3/TRBV12-4,-,TRBD2,TRBJ2-3,CASSFNRGGASSGQYF,TGTGCCAGCAGTTTTAACCGCGGGGGGGCTAGTAGCGGGCAGTATTTT
TRBV11-2,many,-,TRBJ2-1,CASSLGGGNVYNEQFF,TGTGCCAGCAGCTTAGGCGGCGGGAACGTATACAATGAGCAGTTCTTC
TRBV29-1,-,-,TRBJ1-5,CSVGRDSNQPQHF,TGCAGCGTTGGTCGGGATAGCAATCAGCCCCAGCATTTT
TRBV7-2,-,-,TRBJ2-3,CASSLRTAAQYF,TGTGCCAGCAGTTTAAGGACAGCGGCGCAGTATTTT
TRBV20-1,-,-,TRBJ1-1,CSAAGFATEAFF,TGCAGTGCTGCAGGGTTTGCCACTGAAGCTTTCTTT